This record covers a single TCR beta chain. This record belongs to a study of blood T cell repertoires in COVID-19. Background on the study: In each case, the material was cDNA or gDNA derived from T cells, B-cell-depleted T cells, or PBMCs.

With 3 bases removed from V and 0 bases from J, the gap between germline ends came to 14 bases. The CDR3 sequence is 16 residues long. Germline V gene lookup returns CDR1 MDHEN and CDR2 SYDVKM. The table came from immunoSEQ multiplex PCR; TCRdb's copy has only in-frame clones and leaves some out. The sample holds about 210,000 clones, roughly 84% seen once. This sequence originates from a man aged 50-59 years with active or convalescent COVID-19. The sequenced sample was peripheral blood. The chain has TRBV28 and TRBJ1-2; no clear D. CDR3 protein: CASSLGLGGANYGYTF. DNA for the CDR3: TGTGCCAGCAGTTTGGGCCTGGGAGGCGCTAACTATGGCTACACCTTC.